The source of this T cell receptor (beta chain) is a study of blood T cells in healthy people across ages. Study results and limitations: TCR beta diversity, measured per million T cells, fell in a roughly linear way with age.

Germline V CDR1 and CDR2: LGHNA, YSLEER. CDR3 length: 15 amino acids. Sample-barcoded 5' priming and a J-beta primer mix drove a second PCR of about 6 to 12 cycles. Each CDR3 protein gets one entry after TCRdb re-called the 5' RACE reads with MiXCR. Among about 730,000 distinct CDR3 sequences listed, 40% to 45% were seen once. RNA extraction gave at least 5.5 micrograms of total RNA per sample. Note on this clonotype: Its antigen is unidentified. Since a much larger clone is just one base distant, this may be a read error.

The sample comprised blood. V and J are TRBV4-3 and TRBJ2-5; D unresolved. The sequence came from a woman between 55 and 75 years old in good health. This chain's CDR3 is CASSQEIGRQEAQYF. CDR3 bases: TGCGCCAGCAGCCAAGAGATCGGCAGACAAGAGGCCCAGTACTTC.